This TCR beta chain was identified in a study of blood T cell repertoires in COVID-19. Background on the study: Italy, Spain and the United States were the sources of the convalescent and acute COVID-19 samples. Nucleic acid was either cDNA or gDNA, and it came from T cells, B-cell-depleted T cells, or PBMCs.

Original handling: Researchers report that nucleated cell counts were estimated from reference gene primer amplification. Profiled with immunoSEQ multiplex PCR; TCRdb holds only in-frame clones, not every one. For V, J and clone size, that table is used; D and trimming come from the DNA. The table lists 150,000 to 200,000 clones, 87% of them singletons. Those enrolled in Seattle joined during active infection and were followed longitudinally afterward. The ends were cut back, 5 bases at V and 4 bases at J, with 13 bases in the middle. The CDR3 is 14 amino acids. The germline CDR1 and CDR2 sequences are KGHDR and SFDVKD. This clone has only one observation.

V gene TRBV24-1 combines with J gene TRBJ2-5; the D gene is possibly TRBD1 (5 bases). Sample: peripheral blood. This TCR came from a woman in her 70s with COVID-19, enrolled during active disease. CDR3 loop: CATSAGRAVETQYF. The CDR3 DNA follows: TGTGCCACCAGTGCCGGCAGGGCGGTAGAGACCCAGTACTTC.